This T cell receptor beta chain was found in a study of Ad26.COV2.S vaccination and SARS-CoV-2 variants. Study summary: Into the muscle, Ad26.COV2.S was dosed once or twice, 56 days apart. Findings and limits, study-wide: Reported post-vaccination CD8+ and CD4+ T cell responses to spike showed substantial breadth. It was vaccine recipients, not placebo recipients, who had the higher spike-specific TCR breadth.

The CDR3 totals 15 residues. The germline CDR1 and CDR2 sequences are SGDLS and YYNGEE. V gave up 4 bases and J gave up 0 bases, with 11 bases separating them. As for treatment: some 20 received Ad26.COV2.S at low or high dose, single or two shots; 5 received placebo; per-sample allocation not given. It was on day 63 after the first vaccine or placebo injection that samples were taken. An 18-55-year-old adult in Boston served as donor. Worth noting for this clone: Antigen specificity is unknown.

The repertoire was sequenced with immunoSEQ multiplex PCR; TCRdb's copy has only in-frame clones and lacks some. The data hold about 350,000 clones, with approximately 81% observed a single time. The sequence came from a person aged 18 to 65 who received the Ad26.COV2.S COVID-19 vaccine or a placebo. The material was peripheral blood, obtained in a trial of Ad26.COV2.S vaccine versus placebo. J is TRBJ2-1 and V is TRBV9; D perhaps matches TRBD2 (6 bases). This chain's CDR3 is CASSLTSSSYNEQFF. CDR3 DNA: TGTGCCAGCAGCCTTACTAGCAGCTCCTACAATGAGCAGTTCTTC.